This T cell receptor (beta chain) originates from a study of cytomegalovirus exposure and HLA in healthy donors. Study outcomes and limitations: In vitro work confirmed that a few CMV-associated chains recognize CMV antigens. Reported performance of the classifier showed diagnosis of cytomegalovirus status with high specificity and sensitivity.

Germline CDR1 reads LGHNA; CDR2 reads YSLEER. V gave up 3 bases and J gave up 5 bases; unmatched junction bases: 7. The CDR3 loop spans 15 amino acids. Sequenced by immunoSEQ multiplex PCR; TCRdb stores in-frame clones only, minus some. The sample holds roughly 60,000 clones; roughly 94% are singletons and the top ten take 5.5% to 7.5%. Of note for this clone: Antigen unknown.

This rearrangement joins TRBV4-3 to TRBJ2-3; 8 bases line up with TRBD2. Sequenced sample: PBMCs. The receptor was isolated from a woman aged 18-35 years in good health and CMV-seropositive. CDR3: CASSHTGGPGDTQYF. For the CDR3, the DNA is TGCGCCAGCAGCCATACGGGGGGGCCGGGAGATACGCAGTATTTT.